The rows below give T cell receptor beta chains drawn from one sample of a study of blood T cell repertoires in COVID-19. Measured with immunoSEQ multiplex PCR; TCRdb has only the in-frame clones, and not every one. There are 250,000 to 300,000 clones in the sample; 80% to 85% occur only once, and around 4.2% lies in the top ten. The specimen sequenced was peripheral blood. The receptors originated from a man aged 55 to 70 with acute or convalescent COVID-19. Both conserved end residues are part of each CDR3. D genes are given only for firm matches. The size field is filled for only some rows; it gives once, few, many or a size class.

>-|TRBV9|TRBJ2-2|TRBD2
TGTGCCAGCAGCGCGTCGGGAGGGTACTGGAACACCGGGGAGCTGTTTTTT
CASSASGGYWNTGELFF
>-|TRBV7-8|TRBJ2-2|-
TGTGCCAGCAGCCCAGGGGCAGGGCTGCTGATCGGGGAGCTGTTTTTT
CASSPGAGLLIGELFF
>-|TRBV6-5|TRBJ2-7|-
TGTGCCAGCAGTTACTCTGCGACTCCCACTACGCAGTACTTC
CASSYSATPTTQYF
>once|TRBV2|TRBJ1-6|-
TGTGCCAGCAGCCCGGGACAAACGAGCTCCTATAATTCACCCCTCCACTTT
CASSPGQTSSYNSPLHF
>-|TRBV24-1|TRBJ2-7|TRBD1
TGTGCCACCAGTGATCCGCAGACAGGGGGCCGGCAGTACTTC
CATSDPQTGGRQYF
>-|TRBV7-9|TRBJ1-4|TRBD1
TGTGCCAGCAGCGGTGACGAGGGGGCGACGGGAAAACTGTTTTTT
CASSGDEGATGKLFF
>few|TRBV7-2|TRBJ1-2|-
TGTGCCAGCAGCTTATCCCAGGGGCGCGGCTATGGCTACACCTTC
CASSLSQGRGYGYTF
>-|TRBV4-3|TRBJ2-7|TRBD1
TGCGCCAGCAGCCAAGATTGGGGACAGCTTAAAAACTCCTACGAGCAGTACTTC
CASSQDWGQLKNSYEQYF
>-|TRBV12-3/TRBV12-4|TRBJ1-1|-
TGTGCCAGCACCCAAGGGGACACTGAAGCTTTCTTT
CASTQGDTEAFF
>-|TRBV27|TRBJ1-1|-
TGTGCCAGCAGTGCCCGACGGGTGAACACTGAAGCTTTCTTT
CASSARRVNTEAFF
>-|TRBV11-2|TRBJ2-3|TRBD2
TGTGCCAGCAGCCACGGGGGGGCAGGGTGGTCAGATACGCAGTATTTT
CASSHGGAGWSDTQYF
>-|TRBV3-1/TRBV3-2|TRBJ2-3|-
TGTGCCAGCAGCCAAAGTTCGGGTGCAGATACGCAGTATTTT
CASSQSSGADTQYF
>-|TRBV5-1|TRBJ2-7|TRBD1
TGCGCCAGCAGCTTGATCGGGACAGGGGGCGGGGAGCAGTACTTC
CASSLIGTGGGEQYF
>-|TRBV27|TRBJ2-7|-
TGTGCCAGCAGTTTATACAGGACCTACGAGCAGTACTTC
CASSLYRTYEQYF
>-|TRBV29-1|TRBJ2-7|-
TGCAGCGTTCTTGCAGGGAACCTCTACGAGCAGTACTTC
CSVLAGNLYEQYF
>-|TRBV7-3|TRBJ2-1|-
TGTGCCAGCAGCGCTCGGGCCGGTGGGGCTGAGCAGTTCTTC
CASSARAGGAEQFF
>few|TRBV14|TRBJ1-2|TRBD1
TGTGCCAGCAGCCGTTCTGGCAGGGGGCATGGCTACACCTTC
CASSRSGRGHGYTF
>-|TRBV18|TRBJ2-1|-
TGTGCCAGCTCACCACCGCAGGTCCTCTACAATGAGCAGTTCTTC
CASSPPQVLYNEQFF
>few|TRBV28|TRBJ1-5|TRBD1
TGTGCCAGCAGTTTATCCCACAGGGGCACCAATCAGCCCCAGCATTTT
CASSLSHRGTNQPQHF
>-|TRBV6-5|TRBJ2-1|TRBD2
TGTGCCAGCAGCCCGGGACTAGCCCGCCCCGAGCAGTTCTTC
CASSPGLARPEQFF
>-|TRBV21-1|TRBJ2-5|-
TGTGCCAGCAGCAAAGGAGGCGGGAGCCTAGAGACCCAGTACTTC
CASSKGGGSLETQYF
>few|TRBV29-1|TRBJ2-1|TRBD1
TGCAGCGTTGAAGAAGGGGACAGACAGTTCTTC
CSVEEGDRQFF
>-|TRBV30|TRBJ1-2|-
TGTGCCTGGAGTGTACGAGGGAACAGAGGCTACACCTTC
CAWSVRGNRGYTF
>-|TRBV4-3|TRBJ1-2|-
TGCGCCAGCAGCCAAGATTTTGAGCAGGTCTATGGCTACACCTTC
CASSQDFEQVYGYTF
>-|TRBV10-1|TRBJ2-1|TRBD2
TGCGCCAGCAGTGAGGTAGCGGGAGGGTCATACAATGAGCAGTTCTTC
CASSEVAGGSYNEQFF